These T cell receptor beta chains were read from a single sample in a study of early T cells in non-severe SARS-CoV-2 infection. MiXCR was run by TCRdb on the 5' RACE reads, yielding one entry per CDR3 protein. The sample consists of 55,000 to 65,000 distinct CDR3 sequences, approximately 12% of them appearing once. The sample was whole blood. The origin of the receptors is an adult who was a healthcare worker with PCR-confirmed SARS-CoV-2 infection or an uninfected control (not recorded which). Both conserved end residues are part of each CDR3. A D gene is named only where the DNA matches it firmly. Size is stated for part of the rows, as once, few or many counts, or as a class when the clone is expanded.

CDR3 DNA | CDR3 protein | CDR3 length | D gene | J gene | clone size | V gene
TGTGCCAGCACCCAAACCAGGTCTGGAAACACCATATATTTT | CASTQTRSGNTIYF | 14 | . | TRBJ1-3 | many | TRBV2
TGTGCCATCAAGAAGGGGATGGGAGAGACCCAGTACTTC | CAIKKGMGETQYF | 13 | . | TRBJ2-5 | . | TRBV10-3
TGCAGCGTTGAACTCCAGGGGCGCTCCTACGAGCAGTACTTC | CSVELQGRSYEQYF | 14 | . | TRBJ2-7 | few | TRBV29-1
TGTGCCAGCAGACCCCCTAGCGGGAGCCCCCCAGATACGCAGTATTTT | CASRPPSGSPPDTQYF | 16 | TRBD2 | TRBJ2-3 | medium-sized | TRBV7-9
TGTGCCTGGAGGCCCGAGGGGTTCGAGCAGTACTTC | CAWRPEGFEQYF | 12 | . | TRBJ2-7 | many | TRBV30
TGCGCCAGCAGCAAGGGACTGCTCACAGATACGCAGTATTTT | CASSKGLLTDTQYF | 14 | . | TRBJ2-3 | once | TRBV5-1
TGTGCCAGCAGTGCCGCGGGGACCCCCTACGAGCAGTACTTC | CASSAAGTPYEQYF | 14 | . | TRBJ2-7 | . | TRBV6-1
TGCAGCGTGAGGGGCCAAGAGACCCAGTACTTC | CSVRGQETQYF | 11 | . | TRBJ2-5 | . | TRBV20-1
TGTGCCAGCAGCGCCCCCTCTCTGGATGAGCAGTTCTTC | CASSAPSLDEQFF | 13 | . | TRBJ2-1 | many | TRBV4-2
TGCAGTGCTAGAGGGGTCCGGAGAGGGGCCACAGATACGCAGTATTTT | CSARGVRRGATDTQYF | 16 | . | TRBJ2-3 | many | TRBV20-1
TGTGCCAGCTCGCACGGACAAAACACTGAAGCTTTCTTT | CASSHGQNTEAFF | 13 | . | TRBJ1-1 | . | TRBV18
TGCAGTGCTAGAGAAGGCGGACTGAGCAATCAGCCCCAGCATTTT | CSAREGGLSNQPQHF | 15 | . | TRBJ1-5 | many | TRBV20-1
TGTGCCAGCAGCTCCGGAGTATACCAAGAGACCCAGTACTTC | CASSSGVYQETQYF | 14 | . | TRBJ2-5 | . | TRBV7-2
TGTGCCACCAGCAGAGCGGGACTAGCGGGAGCGGAGCAGTTCTTC | CATSRAGLAGAEQFF | 15 | TRBD2 | TRBJ2-1 | few | TRBV15
TGTGCCAGCAGAGAGGGGAGTAGCAGTCATACGCAGTATTTT | CASREGSSSHTQYF | 14 | . | TRBJ2-3 | few | TRBV12-3/TRBV12-4
TGTGCCAGCAGAGATAGCGGAGAGACCCAGTACTTC | CASRDSGETQYF | 12 | . | TRBJ2-5 | many | TRBV6-1
TGTGCCAGCAGCCCCGGGGGACAGGGGATGAATTCACCCCTCCACTTT | CASSPGGQGMNSPLHF | 16 | TRBD1 | TRBJ1-6 | few | TRBV3-1
TGCGCCAGCAGCGGCGGACTACAGTCGGAGACCCAGTACTTC | CASSGGLQSETQYF | 14 | . | TRBJ2-5 | many | TRBV10-2
TGCAGCGTTGAACGCAGGGCCCAAGAGACCCAGTACTTC | CSVERRAQETQYF | 13 | . | TRBJ2-5 | many | TRBV29-1
TGTGCCAGCAGGGACGACAGGGGAGGAGAAAAACTGTTTTTT | CASRDDRGGEKLFF | 14 | TRBD1 | TRBJ1-4 | many | TRBV7-2
TGTGCCTGGAGTGGGTACACTGAAGCTTTCTTT | CAWSGYTEAFF | 11 | . | TRBJ1-1 | many | TRBV30
TGCGCCAGCACGAACGCGGGAACTAACGAGCAGTACTTC | CASTNAGTNEQYF | 13 | . | TRBJ2-7 | once | TRBV5-1
TGTGCCAGCAGTGAACTCGAGAACACCGGGGAGCTGTTTTTT | CASSELENTGELFF | 14 | . | TRBJ2-2 | few | TRBV25-1